Below are 11 T cell receptor beta chains sequenced from a single sample in a study of T cell repertoires in cytomegalovirus infection. TCRdb called the reads again in MiXCR, with one record for every CDR3 protein. This sample carries 400,000 to 550,000 distinct CDR3 sequences, approximately 11% of them seen once, and the ten largest clones take 9.5% to 13%. Sequences were obtained from PBMCs. The receptors originated from a human donor in good health (CMV status not recorded). Some clones in this sample may be carry-over from other donors' samples.

This clonotype was counted ten times or more. The chain couples TRBV7-2 to TRBJ1-2; D perhaps matches TRBD1 (5 bases). Germline lookup yields CDR1 SGHTA and CDR2 FQGNSA. The germline V and J ends were trimmed by 1 base and 1 base, with 10 bases remaining between them. The CDR3 is 15 residues long. In DNA, the CDR3 is TGTGCCAGCAGCTTAGGTCCCCAGGGTAACTATGGCTACACCTTC. It codes for CASSLGPQGNYGYTF.

This clonotype was counted many times. For the CDR3, the DNA is TGTGCCAGCAGCCACACTCGCGAGCAGTACTTC. Amino acid sequence: CASSHTREQYF. This rearrangement joins TRBV14 to TRBJ2-7, with D hard to call. CDR1 and CDR2 from the germline V gene are SGHDN and FVKESK. V lost 3 bases, J lost 6 bases, and 6 bases lay in between. This CDR3 region has 11 residues.

This clonotype was seen repeatedly, ten times or more. The DNA for the CDR3 is TGTGCCAGCAGCTTAGCGGGCGCGGGAAAATACAATGAGCAGTTCTTC. The encoded protein is CASSLAGAGKYNEQFF. The chain is built from TRBV7-9 and TRBJ2-1; possibly TRBD2 for D (6 bases). This CDR3 comprises 16 residues. Germline assignment: CDR1 SEHNR and CDR2 FQNEAQ (reference sequence). Trimming pared 0 bases from V and 4 bases from J, leaving 13 bases between.

This clonotype was recorded many times. CDR3 in amino acids: CASSIDRDVGSNSNQPQHF. The CDR3 bases are TGTGCCAGTAGTATAGATAGAGACGTTGGATCTAATAGCAATCAGCCCCAGCATTTT. The chain has TRBV19 and TRBJ1-5, with D hard to call. CDR1 LNHDA and CDR2 SQIVND come from the germline V gene (reference sequence). This CDR3 is 19 amino acids long. Trimming cost V 0 bases and J 0 bases, with 18 bases left between them.

This clonotype was found many times. The chain joins TRBV7-2 to TRBJ2-5, with 11 nucleotides matching TRBD2. The J segment lost 4 bases and the V segment lost 5 bases, leaving 6 bases of the junction unmatched. The CDR3 loop spans 15 amino acids. The germline gives CDR1 SGHTA, CDR2 FQGNSA. Here the CDR3 reads CASSILAGAGETQYF. CDR3 DNA sequence: TGTGCCAGCAGCATACTAGCGGGGGCCGGAGAGACCCAGTACTTC. The full variable domain, rest sourced from reference TRBV7-2 and TRBJ2-5, is GAGVSQSPSNKVTEKGKDVELRCDPISGHTALYWYRQSLGQGLEFLIYFQGNSAPDKSGLPSDRFSAERTGGSVSTLTIQRTQQEDSAVYLCASSILAGAGETQYFGPGTRLLVL.

This clonotype was observed many times. J is TRBJ2-7 and V is TRBV7-9; 12 bases match TRBD2. J lost 2 bases, V lost 3 bases, and 2 bases had no gene match. The CDR3 totals 15 residues. CDR1 is SEHNR, CDR2 FQNEAQ, per germline (reference sequence). Here the CDR3 reads CASSFTSGGTYEQYF. CDR3 DNA: TGTGCCAGCAGCTTTACTAGCGGGGGGACCTACGAGCAGTACTTC.

This clonotype appeared many times. The rearrangement joins TRBV28 to TRBJ2-2; tentative D call: TRBD2 (5 bases). V shed 7 bases and J shed 5 bases, with 5 bases lying between them. The CDR3 extends over 11 amino acids. CDR1 is MDHEN, CDR2 SYDVKM, per germline. The chain's CDR3 is CASTGTGELFF. As DNA, the CDR3 is TGTGCCAGCACGGGGACCGGGGAGCTGTTTTTT.

The table lists this clonotype with many counts. V is TRBV7-8 and J is TRBJ2-7, with 7 positions matching TRBD2. Germline V CDR1 and CDR2: SGHVS, FQNEAQ. The CDR3 is 13 residues long. V shed 5 bases and J 5 bases; nucleotides not matched to a gene: 6. The CDR3 region has the DNA TGTGCCAGCAGCGGGGGGGTCGGGGACGAGCAGTACTTC. This sequence encodes CASSGGVGDEQYF.

This clonotype was counted many times. The chain employs TRBV12-5 and TRBJ1-2, with 7 nucleotides matching TRBD1. The CDR3 totals 15 residues. CDR1 is LGHNT, CDR2 FRNRAP, per germline. The junction had 14 bases not matched to a gene; V was cut back by 6 bases and J by 7 bases. CDR3 coding DNA: TGTGCTAGTGGCCCCCGAGACAGGGTGGGTGCTGGCTACACCTTC. Its translation is CASGPRDRVGAGYTF. Full variable domain (rest looked up from reference TRBV12-5 and TRBJ1-2): DARVTQTPRHKVTEMGQEVTMRCQPILGHNTVFWYRQTMMQGLELLAYFRNRAPLDDSGMPKDRFSAEMPDATLATLKIQPSEPRDSAVYFCASGPRDRVGAGYTFGSGTRLTVV.

Many counts were recorded for this clonotype. The J gene is TRBJ1-1, the V gene TRBV19; D perhaps matches TRBD1 (6 bases). The CDR3 is 16 amino acids. The germline V and J ends were trimmed by 1 base and 3 bases, with 15 bases remaining between them. In germline, CDR1 is LNHDA, CDR2 SQIVND (reference sequence). Written as DNA, the CDR3 is TGTGCCAGTAGTATAGGCCCACAGGGTCGGTACACTGAAGCTTTCTTT. Its protein product is CASSIGPQGRYTEAFF.

There are a few counts of this clonotype. The chain recombines TRBV28 with TRBJ1-2, with a tentative D call TRBD1 (5 bases). The germline gives CDR1 MDHEN, CDR2 SYDVKM. The CDR3 extends over 14 amino acids. V shed 2 bases and J shed 8 bases, with 15 bases lying between them. The CDR3 sequence: CASSLLTGQGGYTF. DNA of the CDR3: TGTGCCAGCAGTTTACTGACGGGGCAAGGCGGCTACACCTTC.